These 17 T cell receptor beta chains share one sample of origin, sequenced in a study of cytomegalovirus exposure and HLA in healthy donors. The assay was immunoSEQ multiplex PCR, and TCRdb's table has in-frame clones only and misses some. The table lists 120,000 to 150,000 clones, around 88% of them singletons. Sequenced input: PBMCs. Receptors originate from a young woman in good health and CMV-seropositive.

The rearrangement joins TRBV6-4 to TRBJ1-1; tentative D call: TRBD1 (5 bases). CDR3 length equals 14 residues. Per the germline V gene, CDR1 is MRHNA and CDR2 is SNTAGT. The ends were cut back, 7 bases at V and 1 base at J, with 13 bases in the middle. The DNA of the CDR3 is TGTGCCAGCACTCCAGGGCCGGGGAACACTGAAGCTTTCTTT. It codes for CASTPGPGNTEAFF.

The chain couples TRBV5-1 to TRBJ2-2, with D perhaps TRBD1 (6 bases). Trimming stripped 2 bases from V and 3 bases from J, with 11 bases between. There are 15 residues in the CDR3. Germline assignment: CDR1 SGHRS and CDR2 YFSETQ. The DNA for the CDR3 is TGCGCCAGCAGCTTATGGGACACCGACACCGGGGAGCTGTTTTTT. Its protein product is CASSLWDTDTGELFF.

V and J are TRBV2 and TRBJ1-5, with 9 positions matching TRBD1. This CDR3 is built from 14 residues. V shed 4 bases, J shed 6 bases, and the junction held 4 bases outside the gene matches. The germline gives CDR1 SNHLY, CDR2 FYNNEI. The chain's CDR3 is CASSGGQGTQPQHF. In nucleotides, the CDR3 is TGTGCCAGCAGTGGGGGACAGGGCACTCAGCCCCAGCATTTT.

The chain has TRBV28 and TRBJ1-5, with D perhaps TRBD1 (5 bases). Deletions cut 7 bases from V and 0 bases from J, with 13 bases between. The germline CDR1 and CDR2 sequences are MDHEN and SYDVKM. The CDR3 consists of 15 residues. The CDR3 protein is CASKPFRDSNQPQHF. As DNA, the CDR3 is TGTGCCAGCAAACCCTTCAGGGATAGCAATCAGCCCCAGCATTTT.

The CDR3 nucleotides are TGTGCCAGCAGCCGGGAGGGGGCTGGCTACACCTTC. Its translation: CASSREGAGYTF. The rearrangement uses TRBV6-5 and TRBJ1-2, with 7 bases identical to TRBD1. Germline assignment: CDR1 MNHEY and CDR2 SVGAGI. The junction had 5 bases not matched to a gene; V was cut back by 6 bases and J by 7 bases. This CDR3 has 12 residues.

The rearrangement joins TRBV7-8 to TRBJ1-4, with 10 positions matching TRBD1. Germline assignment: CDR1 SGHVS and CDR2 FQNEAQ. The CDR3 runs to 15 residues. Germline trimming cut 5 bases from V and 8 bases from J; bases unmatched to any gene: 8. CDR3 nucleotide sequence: TGTGCCAGCAGCCTAGACAGGGGGCTTGGGGAAAAACTGTTTTTT. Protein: CASSLDRGLGEKLFF.

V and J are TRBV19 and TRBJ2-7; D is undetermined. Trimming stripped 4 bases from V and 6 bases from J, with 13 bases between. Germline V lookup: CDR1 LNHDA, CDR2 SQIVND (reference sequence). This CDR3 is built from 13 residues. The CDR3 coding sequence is TGTGCCAGTAGTACGACCTCCTCGGGCGAGCAGTACTTC. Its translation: CASSTTSSGEQYF.

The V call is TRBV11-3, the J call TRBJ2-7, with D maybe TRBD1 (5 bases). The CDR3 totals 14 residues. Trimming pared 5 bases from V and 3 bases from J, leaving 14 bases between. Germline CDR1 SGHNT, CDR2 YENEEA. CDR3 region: CASSRHTQGYEQYF. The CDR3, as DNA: TGTGCCAGCAGCCGACATACGCAGGGCTACGAGCAGTACTTC.

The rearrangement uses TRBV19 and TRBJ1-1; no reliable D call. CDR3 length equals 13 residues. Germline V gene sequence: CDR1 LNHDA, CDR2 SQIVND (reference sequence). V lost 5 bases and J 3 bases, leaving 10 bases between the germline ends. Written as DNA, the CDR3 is TGTGCCAGTAGTGGGTGGACTTACACTGAAGCTTTCTTT. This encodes CASSGWTYTEAFF.

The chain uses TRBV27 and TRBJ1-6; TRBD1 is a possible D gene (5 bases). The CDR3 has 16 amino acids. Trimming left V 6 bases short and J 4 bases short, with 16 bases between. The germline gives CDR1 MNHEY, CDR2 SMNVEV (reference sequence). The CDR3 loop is CASRPYARGYNSPLHF. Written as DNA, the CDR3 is TGTGCCAGCAGGCCCTACGCCCGGGGGTATAATTCACCCCTCCACTTT.

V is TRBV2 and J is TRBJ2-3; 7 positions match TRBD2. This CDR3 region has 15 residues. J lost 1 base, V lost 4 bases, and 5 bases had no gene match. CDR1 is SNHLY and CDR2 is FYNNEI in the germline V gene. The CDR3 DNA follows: TGTGCCAGCAGTGCGGGCGGGAGAGGCACAGATACGCAGTATTTT. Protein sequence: CASSAGGRGTDTQYF. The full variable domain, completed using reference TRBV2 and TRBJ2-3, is EPEVTQTPSHQVTQMGQEVILRCVPISNHLYFYWYRQILGQKVEFLVSFYNNEISEKSEIFDDQFSVERPDGSNFTLKIRSTKLEDSAMYFCASSAGGRGTDTQYFGPGTRLTVL.

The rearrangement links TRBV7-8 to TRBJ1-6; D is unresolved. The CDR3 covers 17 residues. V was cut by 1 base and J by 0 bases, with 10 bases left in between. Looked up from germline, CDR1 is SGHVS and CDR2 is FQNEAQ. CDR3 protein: CASSLDLSSSYNSPLHF. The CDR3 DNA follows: TGTGCCAGCAGCTTAGACCTGTCTAGCTCCTATAATTCACCCCTCCACTTT.

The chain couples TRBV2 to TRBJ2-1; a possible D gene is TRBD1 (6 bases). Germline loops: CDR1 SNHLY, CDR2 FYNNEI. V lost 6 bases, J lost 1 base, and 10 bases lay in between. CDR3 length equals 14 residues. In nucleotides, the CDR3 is TGTGCCAGCAGACCAGGGGATTCCTACAATGAGCAGTTCTTC. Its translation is CASRPGDSYNEQFF.

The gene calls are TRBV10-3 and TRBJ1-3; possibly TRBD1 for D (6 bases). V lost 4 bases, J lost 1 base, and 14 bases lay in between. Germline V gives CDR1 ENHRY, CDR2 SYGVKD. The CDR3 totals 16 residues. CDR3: CAISGGQFISGNTIYF. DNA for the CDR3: TGTGCCATCAGTGGTGGACAGTTTATATCTGGAAACACCATATATTTT.

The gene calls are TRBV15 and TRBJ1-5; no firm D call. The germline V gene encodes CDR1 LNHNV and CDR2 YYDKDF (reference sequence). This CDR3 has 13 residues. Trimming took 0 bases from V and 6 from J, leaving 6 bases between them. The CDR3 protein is CATSRDLGQPQHF. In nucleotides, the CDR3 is TGTGCCACCAGCAGAGATCTAGGTCAGCCCCAGCATTTT.

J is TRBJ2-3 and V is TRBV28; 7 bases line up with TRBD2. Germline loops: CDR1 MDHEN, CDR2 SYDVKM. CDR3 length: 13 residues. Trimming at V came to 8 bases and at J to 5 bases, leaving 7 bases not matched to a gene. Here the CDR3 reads CASWGGWGDTQYF. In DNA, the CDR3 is TGTGCCAGCTGGGGGGGATGGGGAGATACGCAGTATTTT.

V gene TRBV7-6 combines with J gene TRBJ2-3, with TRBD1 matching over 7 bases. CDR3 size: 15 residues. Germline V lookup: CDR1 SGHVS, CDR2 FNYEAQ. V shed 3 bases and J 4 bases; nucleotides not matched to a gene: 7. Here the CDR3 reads CASSLTGKDADTQYF. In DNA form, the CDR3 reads TGTGCCAGCAGCTTGACAGGGAAGGATGCAGATACGCAGTATTTT.